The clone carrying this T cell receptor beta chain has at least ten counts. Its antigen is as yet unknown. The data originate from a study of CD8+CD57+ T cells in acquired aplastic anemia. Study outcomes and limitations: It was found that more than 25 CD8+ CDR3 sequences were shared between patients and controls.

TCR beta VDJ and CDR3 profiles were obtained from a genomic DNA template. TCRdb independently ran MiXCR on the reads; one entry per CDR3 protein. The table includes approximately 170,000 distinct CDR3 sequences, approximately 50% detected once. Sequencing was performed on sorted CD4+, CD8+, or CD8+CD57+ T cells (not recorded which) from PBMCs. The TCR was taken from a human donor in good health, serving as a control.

The DNA of the CDR3 is TGTGCTAGTGGTTTGGGCCCCCCCGTGGGGACTACTTACGAGCAGTACTTC. As protein: CASGLGPPVGTTYEQYF. The gene calls are TRBV12-5 and TRBJ2-7; 7 bases align to TRBD2. V trimming: 1 base; J trimming: 4 bases; junction bases outside the gene matches: 13. The CDR3 has 17 residues. In germline, CDR1 is LGHNT, CDR2 FRNRAP.